The 30 T cell receptor beta chains in this list originate from one sample, sequenced in a study of T cells in narcolepsy. Clones were sequenced by immunoSEQ multiplex PCR, and TCRdb holds only the in-frame ones, with some missing. The sample holds some 30,000 clones, around 86% seen once. Source material: memory (CD45RA-) CD4+ T cells from blood. Receptors originate from a human donor in good health.

In the case of this clone: The germline gene is not matched at one end of the junction; a read error may be the cause. The same CDR3 is also encoded by other DNA sequences in this sample. The genes are TRBV27 and TRBJ2-6; 11 bases are a match to TRBD1. CDR3 length: 17 residues. Germline V gives CDR1 MNHEY, CDR2 SMNVEV (reference sequence). The CDR3 region is CASSPGTGGSGANVLTF. CDR3 nucleotides: TGCGCCAGCAGTCCCGGGACAGGGGGCTCTGGGGCCAACGTCCTGACTTTC.

The chain is built from TRBV10-3 and TRBJ2-3; 8 bases fit TRBD2. The CDR3 runs to 17 residues. CDR1 is ENHRY, CDR2 SYGVKD, per germline. V trimming: 4 bases; J trimming: 1 base; junction bases outside the gene matches: 10. DNA for the CDR3: TGTGCCATCAGTGTAAGATCAGCGGGGGCGGGCACAGATACGCAGTATTTT. Protein product: CAISVRSAGAGTDTQYF.

The chain carries TRBV4-2 and TRBJ2-3; 9 positions match TRBD2. CDR1 LGHNA and CDR2 YNFKEQ come from the germline V gene. The CDR3 length is 17 residues. The V gene end was trimmed by 1 base and the J gene end by 2 bases; junction bases not matched to a gene: 7. CDR3 loop: CASSQGQRGAYTDTQYF. The CDR3 coding sequence is TGTGCCAGCAGCCAAGGACAGCGGGGGGCCTACACAGATACGCAGTATTTT.

This clone was counted a few times. This rearrangement joins TRBV19 to TRBJ1-1, with 9 nucleotides matching TRBD1. The CDR3 spans 14 residues. Germline-derived CDR1 and CDR2 are LNHDA and SQIVND (reference sequence). V trimming: 7 bases; J trimming: 6 bases; junction bases outside the gene matches: 9. The CDR3: CASTQGQGYSEAFF. For the CDR3, the DNA is TGTGCCAGTACCCAGGGACAGGGCTACTCTGAAGCTTTCTTT.

This clone was detected only once. Here the CDR3 DNA reads TGCGCCAGCAGCTTGGATCCGGGTGGGACCCAGTACTTC. It encodes CASSLDPGGTQYF. V and J are TRBV5-1 and TRBJ2-5; D gene ambiguous. Germline V gives CDR1 SGHRS, CDR2 YFSETQ. The V end lost 0 bases, the J end lost 7 bases, and 10 bases lay between the germline ends. The CDR3 runs to 13 residues.

This chain links TRBV5-1 with TRBJ2-7; 8 bases line up with TRBD2. Trimming took 1 base from V and 4 from J; bases not matched to a gene: 4. The germline CDR1 and CDR2 sequences are SGHRS and YFSETQ. This CDR3 has 14 residues. The CDR3 coding sequence is TGCGCCAGCAGCTTGAGTAGCGGGGCTTACGAGCAGTACTTC. It codes for CASSLSSGAYEQYF.

The V gene is TRBV19, the J gene TRBJ2-3; TRBD2 aligns across 10 bases. V shed 5 bases and J 2 bases; nucleotides not matched to a gene: 4. Germline V gives CDR1 LNHDA, CDR2 SQIVND (reference sequence). The CDR3 totals 15 residues. The CDR3, as DNA: TGTGCCAGTAGTGATAGCGGGGGGAACACAGATACGCAGTATTTT. It codes for CASSDSGGNTDTQYF.

In its sample, this clone was seen once. The chain employs TRBV5-6 and TRBJ2-2; unclear D gene. Germline CDR1 reads SGHDT; CDR2 reads YYEEEE. This CDR3 comprises 14 residues. Trimming left V 1 base short and J 2 bases short, with 6 bases between. In nucleotides, the CDR3 is TGTGCCAGCAGCTTGATCTTAAACACCGGGGAGCTGTTTTTT. Amino acids: CASSLILNTGELFF.

This chain joins TRBV19 and TRBJ1-5; D unresolved. CDR1 is LNHDA and CDR2 is SQIVND in the germline V gene (reference sequence). Trimming removed 6 bases from V and 4 bases from J, with 19 bases in between. The CDR3 is made up of 16 amino acids. CDR3 residues: CASRAGAFNSNQPQHF. The CDR3, as DNA: TGTGCCAGTAGGGCGGGAGCGTTTAACTCGAATCAGCCCCAGCATTTT.

This chain joins TRBV7-9 and TRBJ2-3; a weak D match, TRBD2 (5 bases). The germline V gene has CDR1 SEHNR and CDR2 FQNEAQ (reference sequence). This CDR3 is 14 amino acids long. V was shortened by 3 bases and J by 3 bases, with 10 bases between the two germline ends. The CDR3 protein is CASSFPRGTDTQYF. DNA of the CDR3: TGTGCCAGCAGCTTTCCCCGGGGAACAGATACGCAGTATTTT.

The rearrangement joins TRBV28 to TRBJ2-4; D may be TRBD1 (6 bases). Germline CDR1 MDHEN, CDR2 SYDVKM. CDR3 length: 14 amino acids. The germline V and J ends were trimmed by 3 bases and 6 bases, with 12 bases remaining between them. DNA of the CDR3: TGTGCCAGCAGTTTGGCGACAGGTGTAAACATTCAGTACTTC. Translated: CASSLATGVNIQYF. The full variable domain, with the rest looked up from reference TRBV28 and TRBJ2-4, is DVKVTQSSRYLVKRTGEKVFLECVQDMDHENMFWYRQDPGLGLRLIYFSYDVKMKEKGDIPEGYSVSREKKERFSLILESASTNQTSMYLCASSLATGVNIQYFGAGTRLSVL.

V usage is TRBV6-5 and J usage is TRBJ1-6; weak D call: TRBD1 (6 bases). CDR1 MNHEY and CDR2 SVGAGI come from the germline V gene. The CDR3 is 14 amino acids. Trimming cost V 1 base and J 10 bases, with 11 bases left between them. CDR3 bases: TGTGCCAGCAGTTACTTCGGGGGCGGATCACCCCTCCACTTT. Its translation: CASSYFGGGSPLHF.

J is TRBJ1-6 and V is TRBV28, with TRBD1 matching 10 bases. Germline-derived CDR1 and CDR2 are MDHEN and SYDVKM. V gave up 4 bases and J gave up 14 bases; unmatched junction bases: 11. The CDR3 runs 15 residues. CDR3 protein: CASSYPTGGANSLHF. The CDR3 bases are TGTGCCAGCAGTTACCCGACAGGGGGCGCGAATTCCCTCCACTTT.

This clone was picked up one time. This chain connects TRBV6-6 to TRBJ1-2; D gene ambiguous. The ends were cut back, 7 bases at V and 6 bases at J, with 15 bases in the middle. CDR1 is MNHNY and CDR2 is SVGAGI in the germline V gene (reference sequence). There are 13 residues in the CDR3. The CDR3 bases are TGTGCCAGCACGGATAAGATGGGTGATGGCTACACCTTC. This gives the protein CASTDKMGDGYTF.

The chain is built from TRBV11-3 and TRBJ1-1; D is uncertain. V dropped 1 base and J dropped 2 bases, with 8 bases sitting between them. Germline V gene data show CDR1 as SGHNT and CDR2 as YENEEA. The CDR3 spans 14 residues. Written as DNA, the CDR3 is TGTGCCAGCAGCTTAGGCCAGCTAAACACTGAAGCTTTCTTT. This gives the protein CASSLGQLNTEAFF.

The genes are TRBV7-2 and TRBJ1-4; TRBD1 matches 9 bases. The CDR3 has 16 residues. V shed 5 bases, J shed 11 bases, and the junction held 15 bases outside the gene matches. Germline lookup yields CDR1 SGHTA and CDR2 FQGNSA. The CDR3 DNA is TGTGCCAGCAGCGCGGGTAGGATTACAGGGGGCGTGAAACTGTTTTTT. It encodes CASSAGRITGGVKLFF.

The chain couples TRBV19 to TRBJ1-2; D unresolved. Trimming pared 3 bases from V and 3 bases from J, leaving 11 bases between. The length of the CDR3 is 14 residues. Germline V gives CDR1 LNHDA, CDR2 SQIVND (reference sequence). For the CDR3, the DNA is TGTGCCAGTAGTATGACCCCAGCCTACTATGGCTACACCTTC. It is translated as CASSMTPAYYGYTF. The full variable domain, its missing parts supplied by reference TRBV19 and TRBJ1-2, is DGGITQSPKYLFRKEGQNVTLSCEQNLNHDAMYWYRQDPGQGLRLIYYSQIVNDFQKGDIAEGYSVSREKKESFPLTVTSAQKNPTAFYLCASSMTPAYYGYTFGSGTRLTVV.

The chain employs TRBV28 and TRBJ1-1; 7 bases agree with TRBD1. The CDR3 sequence is 16 residues long. In germline, CDR1 is MDHEN, CDR2 SYDVKM. After removal of 4 bases from V and 7 bases from J, the junction contained 15 bases not matched to a gene. The CDR3 reads CASSSSRIDREGEAFF. CDR3 bases: TGTGCCAGCAGTTCATCCAGAATAGACAGGGAGGGTGAAGCTTTCTTT. The variable domain in full, with the rest retrieved from reference TRBV28 and TRBJ1-1, is DVKVTQSSRYLVKRTGEKVFLECVQDMDHENMFWYRQDPGLGLRLIYFSYDVKMKEKGDIPEGYSVSREKKERFSLILESASTNQTSMYLCASSSSRIDREGEAFFGQGTRLTVV.

The chain links TRBV5-4 to TRBJ1-2, with TRBD1 as a possible D gene (5 bases). The length of the CDR3 is 13 residues. Trimming removed 8 bases at V and 3 bases at J, with 14 bases between. Germline CDR1 SGHNT, CDR2 YYREEE (reference sequence). The CDR3 spells CARVGVGYYGYTF. As DNA, the CDR3 is TGTGCCAGAGTAGGGGTTGGGTACTATGGCTACACCTTC.

The V and J genes are TRBV5-4 and TRBJ2-3; either TRBD1 or TRBD2 may fit D (5 bases each). The CDR3 runs to 14 residues. The germline V and J ends were trimmed by 0 bases and 2 bases, with 7 bases remaining between them. Germline-derived CDR1 and CDR2 are SGHNT and YYREEE (reference sequence). The CDR3 DNA sequence: TGTGCCAGCAGCTTGGAGGGACCCACAGATACGCAGTATTTT. Translated: CASSLEGPTDTQYF.

The rearrangement uses TRBV9 and TRBJ2-3; no definite D call. Germline assignment: CDR1 SGDLS and CDR2 YYNGEE. The CDR3 extends over 14 amino acids. The V gene lost 4 bases and the J gene lost 3 bases, with 12 bases spanning the gap. The chain's CDR3 is CASSLSVSTDTQYF. CDR3 DNA sequence: TGTGCCAGCAGCCTATCGGTCTCGACAGATACGCAGTATTTT.

V usage is TRBV7-8 and J usage is TRBJ1-1, with a weak D call TRBD1 (5 bases). The CDR3 spans 13 residues. Germline V lookup: CDR1 SGHVS, CDR2 FQNEAQ. The germline V and J ends were trimmed by 3 bases and 4 bases, with 9 bases remaining between them. The CDR3 bases are TGTGCCAGCAGCTTGGGGGAAGGCACTGAAGCTTTCTTT. This encodes CASSLGEGTEAFF. Supplemented by reference TRBV7-8 and TRBJ1-1, the full variable domain reads GAGVSQSPRYKVAKRGQDVALRCDPISGHVSLFWYQQALGQGPEFLTYFQNEAQLDKSGLPSDRFFAERPEGSVSTLKIQRTQQEDSAVYLCASSLGEGTEAFFGQGTRLTVV.

The gene calls are TRBV11-2 and TRBJ2-2, with D uncertain. CDR3 size: 13 residues. The V and J ends lost 3 bases and 4 bases respectively, with 6 bases between them. Germline CDR1 is SGHAT and CDR2 is FQNNGV. The CDR3 spells CASSLTVTGELFF. DNA for the CDR3: TGTGCCAGCAGCTTGACGGTCACCGGGGAGCTGTTTTTT. The full variable domain, its missing parts supplied by reference TRBV11-2 and TRBJ2-2, is EAGVAQSPRYKIIEKRQSVAFWCNPISGHATLYWYQQILGQGPKLLIQFQNNGVVDDSQLPKDRFSAERLKGVDSTLKIQPAKLEDSAVYLCASSLTVTGELFFGEGSRLTVL.

This chain links TRBV4-2 with TRBJ1-6; 7 positions match TRBD1. Germline CDR1 and CDR2: LGHNA and YNFKEQ. With V trimmed by 1 base and J by 11 bases, 14 bases remained unmatched. The CDR3 spans 17 residues. CDR3 DNA sequence: TGTGCCAGCAGCCAAGCAAGTAGACAGGGCTTTGTAGCACCCCTCCACTTT. Its protein product is CASSQASRQGFVAPLHF.

The chain combines TRBV5-4 with TRBJ1-6, with D unclear. This CDR3 has 13 amino acids. Trimming took 1 base from V and 10 from J, leaving 9 bases between them. Germline CDR1 is SGHNT and CDR2 is YYREEE (reference sequence). Here the CDR3 reads CASSLTVGSPLHF. CDR3 nucleotide sequence: TGTGCCAGCAGCTTGACAGTGGGGTCACCCCTCCACTTT.

The chain combines TRBV18 with TRBJ1-2; D is ambiguous. V was pared by 3 bases and J by 2 bases, with 13 bases between. Germline-derived CDR1 and CDR2 are KGHSH and LQKENI. The CDR3 is made up of 15 amino acids. The CDR3 region has the DNA TGTGCCAGCTCACCGGGTCAGTCCCTCAACTATGGCTACACCTTC. Translating it yields CASSPGQSLNYGYTF.

Only one count was recorded for this clone. The chain recombines TRBV7-2 with TRBJ2-5, with 11 bases lining up with TRBD2. Germline trimming cut 6 bases from V and 9 bases from J; bases unmatched to any gene: 9. The CDR3 spans 14 residues. Germline-derived CDR1 and CDR2 are SGHTA and FQGNSA. CDR3 amino acids: CASRPTSGGHPQYF. The CDR3 region has the DNA TGTGCCAGCAGGCCTACTAGCGGGGGCCACCCCCAGTACTTC.

The CDR3: CASSQELYSPLHF. The CDR3 DNA is TGTGCCAGCAGCCAAGAGCTTTATTCACCCCTCCACTTT. This chain joins TRBV14 and TRBJ1-6, with D unclear. CDR1 and CDR2 (germline): SGHDN, FVKESK. This CDR3 has 13 amino acids. The germline V and J ends were trimmed by 0 bases and 8 bases, with 5 bases remaining between them.

The rearrangement links TRBV7-8 to TRBJ2-7; no definite D call. Germline CDR1 reads SGHVS; CDR2 reads FQNEAQ. This CDR3 spans 17 amino acids. V lost 1 base and J lost 0, with 16 bases in between. The CDR3 sequence is CASSLGALGAASYEQYV. Written as DNA, the CDR3 is TGTGCCAGCAGCTTAGGAGCCCTTGGAGCAGCCTCCTACGAGCAGTACGTC.

With regard to this clone: The sample has other DNA sequences that encode this CDR3 too. The rearrangement links TRBV11-2 to TRBJ2-1; weak D call: TRBD1 (5 bases). CDR1 SGHAT and CDR2 FQNNGV come from the germline V gene. V lost 1 base, J lost 5 bases, and 6 bases lay in between. CDR3 length: 13 residues. In nucleotides, the CDR3 is TGTGCCAGCAGCTTAGGACAGAACAATGAGCAGTTCTTC. Protein: CASSLGQNNEQFF.